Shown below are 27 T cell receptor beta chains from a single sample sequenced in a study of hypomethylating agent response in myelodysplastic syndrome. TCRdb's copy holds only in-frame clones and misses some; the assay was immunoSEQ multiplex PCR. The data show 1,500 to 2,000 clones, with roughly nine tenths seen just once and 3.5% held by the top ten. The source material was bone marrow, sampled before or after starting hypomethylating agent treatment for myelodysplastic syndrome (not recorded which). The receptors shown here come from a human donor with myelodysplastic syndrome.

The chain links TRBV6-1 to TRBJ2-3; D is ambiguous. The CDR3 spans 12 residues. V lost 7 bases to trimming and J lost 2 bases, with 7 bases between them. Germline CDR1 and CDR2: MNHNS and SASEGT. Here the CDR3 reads CASTHYTDTQYF. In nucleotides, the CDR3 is TGTGCCAGCACACACTACACAGATACGCAGTATTTT.

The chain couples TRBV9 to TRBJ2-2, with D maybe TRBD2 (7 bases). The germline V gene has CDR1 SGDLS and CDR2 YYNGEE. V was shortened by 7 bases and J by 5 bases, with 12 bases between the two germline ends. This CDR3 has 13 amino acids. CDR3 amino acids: CASVGGPTGELFF. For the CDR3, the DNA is TGTGCCAGCGTCGGGGGGCCAACCGGGGAGCTGTTTTTT.

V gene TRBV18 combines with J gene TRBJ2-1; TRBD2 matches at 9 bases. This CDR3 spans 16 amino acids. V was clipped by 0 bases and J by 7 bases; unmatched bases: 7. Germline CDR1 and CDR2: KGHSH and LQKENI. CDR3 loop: CASSPPVGGRGNEQFF. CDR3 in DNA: TGTGCCAGCTCACCACCGGTGGGCGGGAGGGGGAATGAGCAGTTCTTC.

Here the CDR3 DNA reads TGTGCCAGCAGCTTTAACAGGGATCGGGAGCAGTACTTC. Its translation: CASSFNRDREQYF. The rearrangement uses TRBV7-8 and TRBJ2-7; perhaps TRBD1 as D (6 bases). The length of the CDR3 is 13 residues. Germline V lookup: CDR1 SGHVS, CDR2 FQNEAQ. Trimming pared 3 bases from V and 7 bases from J, leaving 13 bases between.

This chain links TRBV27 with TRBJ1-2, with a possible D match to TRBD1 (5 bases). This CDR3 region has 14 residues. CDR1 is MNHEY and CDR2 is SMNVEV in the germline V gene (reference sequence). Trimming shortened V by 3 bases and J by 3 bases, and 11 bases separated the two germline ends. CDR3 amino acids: CASSFGGGDYGYTF. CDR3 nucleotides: TGTGCCAGCAGTTTTGGCGGGGGAGACTATGGCTACACCTTC.

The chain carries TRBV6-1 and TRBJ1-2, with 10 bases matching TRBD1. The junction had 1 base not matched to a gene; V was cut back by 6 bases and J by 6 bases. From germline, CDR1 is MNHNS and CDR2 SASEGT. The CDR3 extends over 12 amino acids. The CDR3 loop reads CASRGTGDGYTF. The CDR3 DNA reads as TGTGCCAGCAGGGGGACAGGGGATGGCTACACCTTC.

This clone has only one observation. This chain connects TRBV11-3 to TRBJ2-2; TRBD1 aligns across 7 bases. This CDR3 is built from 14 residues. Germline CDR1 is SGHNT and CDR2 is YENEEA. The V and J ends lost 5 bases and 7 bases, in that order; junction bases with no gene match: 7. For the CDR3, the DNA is TGTGCCAGCAGCCCCGGACAGGTGGGCGGGGAGCTGTTTTTT. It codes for CASSPGQVGGELFF. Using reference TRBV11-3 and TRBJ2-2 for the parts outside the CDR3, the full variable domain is EAGVVQSPRYKIIEKKQPVAFWCNPISGHNTLYWYLQNLGQGPELLIRYENEEAVDDSQLPKDRFSAERLKGVDSTLKIQPAELGDSAVYLCASSPGQVGGELFFGEGSRLTVL.

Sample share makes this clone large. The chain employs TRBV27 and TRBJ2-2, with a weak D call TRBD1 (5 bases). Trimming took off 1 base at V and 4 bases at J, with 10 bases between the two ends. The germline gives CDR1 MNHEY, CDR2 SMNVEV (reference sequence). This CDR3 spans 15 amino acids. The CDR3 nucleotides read TGTGCCAGCAGTTTATGGGGCAGGGCCACCGGGGAGCTGTTTTTT. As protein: CASSLWGRATGELFF.

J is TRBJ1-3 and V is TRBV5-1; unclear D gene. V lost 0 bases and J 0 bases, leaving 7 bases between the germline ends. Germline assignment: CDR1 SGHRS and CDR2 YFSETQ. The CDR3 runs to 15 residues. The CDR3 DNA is TGCGCCAGCAGCTTGGAAGCTAGCTCTGGAAACACCATATATTTT. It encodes CASSLEASSGNTIYF.

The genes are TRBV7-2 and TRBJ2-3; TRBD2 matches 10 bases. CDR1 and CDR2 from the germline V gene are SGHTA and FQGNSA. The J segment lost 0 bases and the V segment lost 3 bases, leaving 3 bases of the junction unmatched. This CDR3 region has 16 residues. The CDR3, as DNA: TGTGCCAGCAGCTTGGGACTAGCGATAAGCACAGATACGCAGTATTTT. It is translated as CASSLGLAISTDTQYF.

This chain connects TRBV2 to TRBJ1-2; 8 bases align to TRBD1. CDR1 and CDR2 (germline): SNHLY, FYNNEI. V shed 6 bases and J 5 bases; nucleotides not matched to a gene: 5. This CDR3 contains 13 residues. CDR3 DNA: TGTGCCAGCAGCCTAAGGACAGGGTATGGCTACACCTTC. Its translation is CASSLRTGYGYTF.

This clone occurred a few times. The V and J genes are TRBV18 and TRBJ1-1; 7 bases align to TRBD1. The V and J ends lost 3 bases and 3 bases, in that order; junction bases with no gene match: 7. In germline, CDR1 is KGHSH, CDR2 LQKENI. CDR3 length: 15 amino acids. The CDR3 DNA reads TGTGCCAGCTCACCGTACAAGGGGGCCGACACTGAAGCTTTCTTT. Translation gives CASSPYKGADTEAFF.

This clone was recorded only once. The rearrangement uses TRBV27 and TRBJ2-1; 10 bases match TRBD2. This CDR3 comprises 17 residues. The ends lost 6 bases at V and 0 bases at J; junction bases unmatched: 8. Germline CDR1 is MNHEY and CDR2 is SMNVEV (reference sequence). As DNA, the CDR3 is TGTGCCAGCAGGATCGGGACTAGCGTCTTCTCCTACAATGAGCAGTTCTTC. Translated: CASRIGTSVFSYNEQFF.

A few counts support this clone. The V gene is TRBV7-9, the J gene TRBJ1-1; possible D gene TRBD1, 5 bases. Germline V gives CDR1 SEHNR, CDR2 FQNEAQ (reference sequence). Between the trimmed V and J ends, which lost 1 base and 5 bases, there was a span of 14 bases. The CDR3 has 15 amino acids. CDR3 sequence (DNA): TGTGCCAGCAGCTTAGTTGGGGGAAGGAGTACTGAAGCTTTCTTT. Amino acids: CASSLVGGRSTEAFF.

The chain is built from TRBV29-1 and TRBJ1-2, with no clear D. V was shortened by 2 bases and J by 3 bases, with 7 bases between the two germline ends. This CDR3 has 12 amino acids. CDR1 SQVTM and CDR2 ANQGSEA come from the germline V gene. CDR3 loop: CSVEKADYGYTF. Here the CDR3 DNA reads TGCAGCGTTGAAAAGGCGGACTATGGCTACACCTTC.

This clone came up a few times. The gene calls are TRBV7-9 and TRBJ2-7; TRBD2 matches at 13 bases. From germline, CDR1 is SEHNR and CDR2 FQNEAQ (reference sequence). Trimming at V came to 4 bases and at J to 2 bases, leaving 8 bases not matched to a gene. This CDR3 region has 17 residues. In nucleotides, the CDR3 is TGTGCCAGCAGCTCGAGACTAGCGGGGGGTATCACCTACGAGCAGTACTTC. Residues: CASSSRLAGGITYEQYF.

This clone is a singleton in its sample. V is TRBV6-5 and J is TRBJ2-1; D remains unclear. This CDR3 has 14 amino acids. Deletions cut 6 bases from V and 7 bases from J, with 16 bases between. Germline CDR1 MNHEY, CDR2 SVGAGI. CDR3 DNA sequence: TGTGCCAGCAGGCCTCCGGGCCCCTCAAATGAGCAGTTCTTC. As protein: CASRPPGPSNEQFF.

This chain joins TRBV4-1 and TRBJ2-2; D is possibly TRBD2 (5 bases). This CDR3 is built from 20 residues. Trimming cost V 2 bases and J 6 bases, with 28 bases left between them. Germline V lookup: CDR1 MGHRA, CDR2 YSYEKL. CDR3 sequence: CASSQNPQPRVGIGAGELFF. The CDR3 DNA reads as TGCGCCAGCAGCCAAAACCCCCAACCGAGGGTGGGGATAGGCGCCGGGGAGCTGTTTTTT.

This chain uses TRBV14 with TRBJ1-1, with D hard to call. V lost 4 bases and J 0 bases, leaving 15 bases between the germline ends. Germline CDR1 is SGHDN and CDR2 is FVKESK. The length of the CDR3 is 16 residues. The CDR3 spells CASSPPGSLLNTEAFF. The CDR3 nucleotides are TGTGCCAGCAGCCCCCCCGGTAGCCTGCTGAACACTGAAGCTTTCTTT.

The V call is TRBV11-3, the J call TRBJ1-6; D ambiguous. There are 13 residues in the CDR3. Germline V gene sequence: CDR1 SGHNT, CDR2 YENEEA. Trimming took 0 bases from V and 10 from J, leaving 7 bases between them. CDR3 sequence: CASSLESGSPLHF. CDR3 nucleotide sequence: TGTGCCAGCAGCTTAGAAAGTGGATCACCCCTCCACTTT. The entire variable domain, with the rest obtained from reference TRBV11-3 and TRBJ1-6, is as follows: EAGVVQSPRYKIIEKKQPVAFWCNPISGHNTLYWYLQNLGQGPELLIRYENEEAVDDSQLPKDRFSAERLKGVDSTLKIQPAELGDSAVYLCASSLESGSPLHFGNGTRLTVT.

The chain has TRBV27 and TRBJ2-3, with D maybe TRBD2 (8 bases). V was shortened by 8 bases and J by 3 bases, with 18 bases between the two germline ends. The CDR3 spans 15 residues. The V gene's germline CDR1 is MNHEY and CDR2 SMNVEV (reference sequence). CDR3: CASHRGGGRTDTQYF. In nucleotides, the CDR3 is TGTGCCAGCCACAGGGGTGGCGGGAGGACAGATACGCAGTATTTT.

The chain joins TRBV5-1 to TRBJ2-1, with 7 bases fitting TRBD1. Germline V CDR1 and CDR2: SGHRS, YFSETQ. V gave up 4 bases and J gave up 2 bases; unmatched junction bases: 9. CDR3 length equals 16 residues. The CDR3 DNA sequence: TGCGCCAGCAGCCCGCGACAGGGCCGTCCCTACAATGAGCAGTTCTTC. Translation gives CASSPRQGRPYNEQFF. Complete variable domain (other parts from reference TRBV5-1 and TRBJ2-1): KAGVTQTPRYLIKTRGQQVTLSCSPISGHRSVSWYQQTPGQGLQFLFEYFSETQRNKGNFPGRFSGRQFSNSRSEMNVSTLELGDSALYLCASSPRQGRPYNEQFFGPGTRLTVL.

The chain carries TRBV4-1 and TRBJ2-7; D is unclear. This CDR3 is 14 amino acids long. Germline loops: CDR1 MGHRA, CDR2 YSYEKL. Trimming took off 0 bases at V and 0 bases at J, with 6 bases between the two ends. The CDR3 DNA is TGCGCCAGCAGCCAAGACCGGGTCTCCTACGAGCAGTACTTC. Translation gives CASSQDRVSYEQYF.

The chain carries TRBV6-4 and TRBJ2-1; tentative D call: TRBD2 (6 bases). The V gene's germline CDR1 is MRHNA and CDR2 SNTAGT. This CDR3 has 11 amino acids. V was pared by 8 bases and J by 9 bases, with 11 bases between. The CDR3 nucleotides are TGTGCCAGCTTCGAGGGAGGTGAGCAGTTCTTC. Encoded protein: CASFEGGEQFF.

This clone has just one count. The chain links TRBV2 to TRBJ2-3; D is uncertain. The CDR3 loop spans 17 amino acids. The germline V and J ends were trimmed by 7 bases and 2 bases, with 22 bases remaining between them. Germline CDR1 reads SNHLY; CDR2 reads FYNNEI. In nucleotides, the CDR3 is TGTGCCAGCAAGTTGGAACGCTGGGGAAAGGACACAGATACGCAGTATTTT. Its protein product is CASKLERWGKDTDTQYF.

CDR3 DNA sequence: TGTGCCAGCTCACCACCGGGCAGCGGACTGGATGGCTACACCTTC. Encoded protein: CASSPPGSGLDGYTF. The chain employs TRBV18 and TRBJ1-2; D gene unclear. CDR1 and CDR2 (germline): KGHSH, LQKENI. The V end lost 0 bases, the J end lost 6 bases, and 14 bases lay between the germline ends. There are 15 residues in the CDR3.

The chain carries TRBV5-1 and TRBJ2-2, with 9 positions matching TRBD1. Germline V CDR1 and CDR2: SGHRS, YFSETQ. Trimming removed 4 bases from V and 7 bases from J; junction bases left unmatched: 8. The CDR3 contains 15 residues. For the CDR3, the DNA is TGCGCCAGCAGCCTGGGACAGGGCCGGAGCGGGGAGCTGTTTTTT. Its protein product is CASSLGQGRSGELFF. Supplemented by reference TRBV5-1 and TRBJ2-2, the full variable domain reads KAGVTQTPRYLIKTRGQQVTLSCSPISGHRSVSWYQQTPGQGLQFLFEYFSETQRNKGNFPGRFSGRQFSNSRSEMNVSTLELGDSALYLCASSLGQGRSGELFFGEGSRLTVL.